This TCR beta chain derives from a study of T cell repertoires in cytomegalovirus infection. As for the study in general: In public TCR beta signatures, there were indications of both CMV infection and matching HLA type.

There are a few counts of this clonotype. Its cognate antigen is unknown. Germline-derived CDR1 and CDR2 are LNHDA and SQIVND (reference sequence). Trimming took off 7 bases at V and 3 bases at J, with 10 bases between the two ends. This CDR3 is built from 13 residues. One entry per CDR3 protein results from TCRdb running MiXCR on the reads. The table has around 130,000 distinct CDR3 sequences, about 24% seen once. This sequence originates from a human donor in good health (CMV status not recorded). Some clones in this sample may be carry-over from other donors' samples. The chain recombines TRBV19 with TRBJ1-5, with D possibly TRBD1 on 6 matching bases. The sequencing sample was made of PBMCs, sequenced either directly or after in vitro stimulation (not recorded which). CDR3 sequence reads: CASTGANNQPQHF. The CDR3 coding sequence is TGTGCCAGTACAGGGGCCAACAATCAGCCCCAGCATTTT. Complete variable domain (other parts from reference TRBV19 and TRBJ1-5): DGGITQSPKYLFRKEGQNVTLSCEQNLNHDAMYWYRQDPGQGLRLIYYSQIVNDFQKGDIAEGYSVSREKKESFPLTVTSAQKNPTAFYLCASTGANNQPQHFGDGTRLSIL.